The 7 T cell receptor beta chains presented below share a single source sample, sequenced in a study of shared clonotypes between healthy human individuals. Naive CD8 cells lacked CD45RO, underwent positive selection for CCR7 and left out terminally differentiated effector memory CD45RA+ cells. Only in-frame clones appear in the TCRdb table, and some are missing; sequencing was by immunoSEQ multiplex PCR. This table has around 2.1 million clones, roughly 91% appearing once. The sequenced sample was naive CD8+ T cells from PBMCs. Every receptor here comes from a man aged 18 to 30 in good health. Some clones in this sample may be carry-over from other donors' samples.

The V call is TRBV13, the J call TRBJ2-7; 9 bases match TRBD1. There are 15 residues in the CDR3. The J segment lost 2 bases and the V segment lost 5 bases, leaving 7 bases of the junction unmatched. Per germline, CDR1 PRHDT and CDR2 FYEKMQ (reference sequence). CDR3 nucleotides: TGTGCCAGCAGCGGGTCGGGACAGGGAGCCTACGAGCAGTACTTC. It codes for CASSGSGQGAYEQYF.

The chain combines TRBV7-8 with TRBJ1-1; D perhaps matches TRBD1 (5 bases). Germline CDR1 reads SGHVS; CDR2 reads FQNEAQ. Trimming stripped 5 bases from V and 4 bases from J, with 8 bases between. The CDR3 covers 12 residues. The CDR3 spells CASSQRGTEAFF. For the CDR3, the DNA is TGTGCCAGCAGCCAAAGGGGCACTGAAGCTTTCTTT.

With regard to this clone: Other nucleotide sequences in the sample specify the same CDR3. The chain is built from TRBV27 and TRBJ2-7; D is ambiguous. The germline V gene has CDR1 MNHEY and CDR2 SMNVEV (reference sequence). Trimming took off 3 bases at V and 5 bases at J, with 5 bases between the two ends. The CDR3 is 11 amino acids. The chain's CDR3 is CASSLGNEQYF. The CDR3 nucleotides read TGTGCCAGCAGTTTGGGAAACGAGCAGTACTTC.

Details on this clone: Other nucleotide sequences from this sample produce the same CDR3. The CDR3 nucleotides are TGCAGCGTTGAAGGGGACGGCTACGAGCAGTACTTC. It encodes CSVEGDGYEQYF. V usage is TRBV29-1 and J usage is TRBJ2-7; possibly TRBD1 or TRBD2 for D (5 bases each). Per germline, CDR1 SQVTM and CDR2 ANQGSEA. The V gene lost 1 base and the J gene lost 3 bases, with 7 bases spanning the gap. The CDR3 extends over 12 amino acids.

The V call is TRBV5-1, the J call TRBJ2-7, with D perhaps being TRBD1 or TRBD2 (6 bases each). The CDR3 runs to 15 residues. The germline CDR1 and CDR2 sequences are SGHRS and YFSETQ. Trimming took off 3 bases at V and 4 bases at J, with 17 bases between the two ends. CDR3 in amino acids: CASSSYAGHGYEQYF. As DNA, the CDR3 is TGCGCCAGCAGCTCTTATGCGGGACACGGATACGAGCAGTACTTC. The variable domain in full, with the rest retrieved from reference TRBV5-1 and TRBJ2-7, is KAGVTQTPRYLIKTRGQQVTLSCSPISGHRSVSWYQQTPGQGLQFLFEYFSETQRNKGNFPGRFSGRQFSNSRSEMNVSTLELGDSALYLCASSSYAGHGYEQYFGPGTRLTVT.

This sequence joins TRBV6-5 and TRBJ1-1; unclear D gene. Germline V CDR1 and CDR2: MNHEY, SVGAGI. The CDR3 has 14 residues. V lost 7 bases, J lost 6 bases, and 18 bases lay in between. The CDR3 region has the DNA TGTGCCAGCACTCAGTTTGGGTTTGGCCCTGAAGCTTTCTTT. This codes for CASTQFGFGPEAFF.

The V gene is TRBV5-8, the J gene TRBJ1-5, with a weak D call TRBD1 (6 bases). This CDR3 has 19 amino acids. V shed 4 bases and J shed 0 bases, with 23 bases lying between them. The V gene's germline CDR1 is SGHTS and CDR2 YDEGEE. CDR3 nucleotides: TGTGCCAGCAGCACCCTTAGGGGGGCGACCATATATAGCAATCAGCCCCAGCATTTT. This encodes CASSTLRGATIYSNQPQHF.